This T cell receptor beta chain was documented in a study of Ad26.COV2.S vaccination and SARS-CoV-2 variants. Findings of the study overall: Vaccine recipients showed a spike-specific TCR breadth that was higher than in placebo recipients.

Germline V gives CDR1 SGHTA, CDR2 FQGNSA. V lost 5 bases to trimming and J lost 0 bases, with 17 bases between them. The CDR3 covers 18 residues. Sequencing was performed with immunoSEQ multiplex PCR; in TCRdb, only in-frame clones are kept and a portion is missing. The repertoire consists of hundreds of thousands of clones, with 92% occurring once and the leading ten covering 3.5% to 4.5%. A remark on this clone: Its antigen remains unidentified.

The sequencing here drew on peripheral blood, taken after recovery from COVID-19. The chain employs TRBV7-2 and TRBJ1-6, with a tentative D call TRBD1 (5 bases). The clonotype was recovered from a human donor who had recovered from COVID-19. DNA of the CDR3: TGTGCCAGCAGCCTCTTAGGACGGACAAGCTCCTATAATTCACCCCTCCACTTT. It encodes CASSLLGRTSSYNSPLHF.